This TCR beta chain was profiled in a study of monozygotic twins with inflammatory bowel disease (dated by TCRdb to between 2018 and 2021). Notes on the research overall: In total, 28 monozygotic twin pairs made up the full study: 19 Danish pairs, all IBD-discordant, plus nine German pairs, of which four were IBD-concordant and five were IBD-discordant. Each individual had, on average, about 151 000 unique TCRalpha sequences and 181 000 unique TCRbeta sequences available for analysis. Disease-associated traits were sought mainly through comparisons between IBD patients and their genetically identical healthy co-twins within discordant pairs. Summary of the overall study and its limitations: Repertoire similarity did not differ between concordant and discordant twins, possibly due to limited statistical power. Because patients received different immunosuppressive treatments, the repertoires may have picked up extra background noise and variability between individuals. Fewer clonotypes were shared with other individuals by IBD patients than by healthy twins, most markedly in patients showing signs of disease activity. IBD patients had lower TCRbeta repertoire diversity, measured by the inverse Simpson index, than their healthy co-twins. The results gave no support for a single strong signal or clonotype linked to IBD. The analysis was unable to tell apart different T cell subtypes.

A 2.5 ml peripheral blood sample was drawn into PAXgene tubes per donor and stored at -80°C. Without T cell sorting, total RNA was isolated from whole blood using the PAXgene blood miRNA kit on an automated QIAcube. Peripheral blood from monozygotic twin pairs concordant or discordant for inflammatory bowel disease was subjected to deep TCRalpha and TCRbeta repertoire profiling with unique molecular barcoding. Smoking habits were recorded for all twin pairs, and individuals were classified as current, former or never smokers. CDR3 length: 13 amino acids, cysteine to phenylalanine. The DNA is not on file. CDR1 and CDR2, looked up from the germline V gene, are SGDLS and YYNGEE. Note on this clonotype: Its antigen specificity is not known.

The method was 5' RACE. For each TCR library, about 4,000 ng of total RNA was used. For each sample, cDNA synthesis was carried out in eight separate reactions using SMARTScribe reverse transcriptase. Unique molecular identifiers containing a 6-nucleotide sample barcode were introduced through template switching during cDNA synthesis. TCRalpha and TCRbeta cDNA was amplified by two nested PCRs of 16 and 9 cycles, with bead purification after each PCR. Before amplification, cDNA was treated with uracil DNA-glycosylase and purified using the QIAquick PCR purification kit. The second PCR added Illumina TruSeq-compatible adapters along with sample-specific barcodes. TapeStation and Qubit were used to check library quality and concentration, and 5 ng of each library was pooled. Sequencing of the pooled libraries was done on an Illumina HiSeq2500 single-index Rapid Run using custom sequencing primers and 2 x 100 bp reads. Per the authors' processing: UMI-based consensus assembly with MiGEC version 1.2.6 was used to correct PCR and sequencing errors. MiXCR version 2.1.1 handled V(D)J alignment, clonotype assembly and CDR3 extraction. To normalise gene usage, clonotype sharing and MAIT/NKT TCR abundance, the top 1000, 10 000 and 20 000 clonotypes in each sample were analysed. Diversity was computed as the inverse Simpson index with the vegan R package after downsampling to 27 000 UMIs. Paired Mann-Whitney U tests on discordant twin pairs were used, with Benjamini-Hochberg multiple-testing correction. TCRdb reprocessed the reads, and each CDR3 protein sequence is entered once, without DNA. The V and J calls follow TCRdb's processing rather than the paper's. The table held for this sample gives about 380,000 distinct CDR3 sequences. The ten largest clones capture approximately 2.8% of the sample.

The origin of this receptor is a human donor with ulcerative colitis or Crohn's disease, or a healthy co-twin of an affected twin (not recorded which). The material sequenced was blood. The chain couples TRBV9 to TRBJ1-3. The CDR3 reads CASSVWSGNTIYF.